Listed below are T cell receptor beta chains from one sample, sequenced in a study of T cells in Graves' hyperthyroidism and ophthalmopathy. MiXCR, run by TCRdb on the multiplex PCR reads, gives a single entry per CDR3 protein. This sample has nearly 600,000 distinct CDR3 sequences, with 14% found just once. Sequencing was performed on blood. The receptors derive from a woman between 18 and 29 years old with Graves' ophthalmopathy. The CDR3 runs from the conserved cysteine through the conserved F or W. Fields, in order: J gene, clone size, V gene, D gene, CDR3 DNA, CDR3 protein. D genes are given only for firm matches. Clone size appears in some rows only: once, few, many, or a class for an expanded clone.

>TRBJ1-2|many|TRBV30|-
TGTGCCTGGAGCCCCGCGGGTAGCTATGGCTACACCTTC
CAWSPAGSYGYTF
>TRBJ1-1|many|TRBV14|-
TGTGCCAGCAGCCAAGATTGGGGGCGGGGCACTGAAGCTTTCTTT
CASSQDWGRGTEAFF
>TRBJ1-2|many|TRBV20-1|-
TGCAGTGCTAGACTACCAACTAACTATGGCTACACCTTC
CSARLPTNYGYTF
>TRBJ2-5|-|TRBV20-1|-
TGCAGTGCGCTAGAGGGGACCCAGTACTTC
CSALEGTQYF
>TRBJ2-1|few|TRBV18|TRBD2
TGTGCCAGCTCACCCGCGGGACTACCCTACAATGAGCAGTTCTTC
CASSPAGLPYNEQFF
>TRBJ2-1|-|TRBV14|TRBD2
TGTGCCAGCAGCCTACTAGCGGGAGGGGGGAGTGAGCAGTTCTTC
CASSLLAGGGSEQFF
>TRBJ2-7|few|TRBV6-1|-
TGTGCCAGCAGTGTATCAGGAATCAACGAGCAGTACTTC
CASSVSGINEQYF
>TRBJ2-7|-|TRBV12-3/TRBV12-4|TRBD1
TGTGCCAGCAGTGGCGCTGGGACAGGGACCTACGAGCAGTACTTC
CASSGAGTGTYEQYF
>TRBJ1-4|many|TRBV11-2|-
TGTGCCAGCAGCTTAGTCCCGTCCGGGTATTTGAATGAAAAACTGTTTTTT
CASSLVPSGYLNEKLFF
>TRBJ1-4|-|TRBV6-1|TRBD1
TGTGCCAGCAGGCGAGGACAGGGCCATAATGAAAAACTGTTTTTT
CASRRGQGHNEKLFF
>TRBJ2-7|many|TRBV27|-
TGTGCCAGCAGTCCCCTCGGGGCGTCCGGCTCCTACGAGCAGTACTTC
CASSPLGASGSYEQYF
>TRBJ2-2|-|TRBV30|-
TGTGCCTGGAGTGGGGTAGTTCCCAGGGAGCTGTTTTTT
CAWSGVVPRELFF
>TRBJ2-1|many|TRBV24-1|TRBD1
TGTGCCACCAGTGATGACAGGGCCTACTCCTACAATGAGCAGTTCTTC
CATSDDRAYSYNEQFF
>TRBJ2-2|few|TRBV6-4|-
TGTGCCAGCAGTGACTCGTTGGGGGAACCCGGGGAGCTGTTTTTT
CASSDSLGEPGELFF
>TRBJ2-5|many|TRBV11-2|-
TGTGCCAGCAGGCCGCGGACAAGATATGGGACCCAGTACTTC
CASRPRTRYGTQYF
>TRBJ2-7|few|TRBV20-1|TRBD2
TGCAGTGCTGAACTAGCGGGCTCCTACGAGCAGTACTTC
CSAELAGSYEQYF
>TRBJ2-7|many|TRBV28|TRBD1
TGTGCCAGCAGTTTAGGGACAGGGTCCTACGAGCAGTACTTC
CASSLGTGSYEQYF
>TRBJ1-4|many|TRBV18|TRBD1
TGTGCCAGCAGTAGGGACAGTAATGAAAAACTGTTTTTT
CASSRDSNEKLFF
>TRBJ2-7|-|TRBV6-5|TRBD2
TGTGCCAGCAGTTACACCGGGACTAGCGGGACCGACGAGCAGTACTTC
CASSYTGTSGTDEQYF
>TRBJ1-4|many|TRBV18|-
TGTGCCAGCTCACCGGACAAGGTTAATGAAAAACTGTTTTTT
CASSPDKVNEKLFF
>TRBJ2-7|many|TRBV4-2|-
TGTGCCAGCAGCCAAGAGTTCCTAGCGCACTACGAGCAGTACTTC
CASSQEFLAHYEQYF
>TRBJ2-7|many|TRBV7-9|TRBD1
TGTGCCAGCAGTGACGCCGGGACAGGGCCCTACGAGCAGTACTTC
CASSDAGTGPYEQYF
>TRBJ2-1|many|TRBV7-3|TRBD2
TGTGCCAGCAGCTTAATGCCTAGCGGGAGCTCCTACAATGAGCAGTTCTTC
CASSLMPSGSSYNEQFF
>TRBJ1-4|many|TRBV18|-
TGTGCCAGCTCACCAGGTCCCAGGAGTGGCGAAAAACTGTTTTTT
CASSPGPRSGEKLFF
>TRBJ1-6|-|TRBV10-3|-
TGTGCCATCAGTGATACTACAGGCTCGAGGGACATCAACTCACCCCTCCACTTT
CAISDTTGSRDINSPLHF
>TRBJ1-2|-|TRBV30|TRBD1
TGTGCCTGGAGTGTAGGGACAGTTGGCTACACCTTC
CAWSVGTVGYTF
>TRBJ1-3|few|TRBV30|-
TGTGCCTGGAGTGCTTTCCGTTGGCCCTCCCCTGGAAACACCATATATTTT
CAWSAFRWPSPGNTIYF
>TRBJ1-6|-|TRBV5-6|-
TGTGCCAGCAGCTTGTGGGGGGGGAATTCACCCCTCCACTTT
CASSLWGGNSPLHF
>TRBJ2-2|few|TRBV19|TRBD2
TGTGCCAGTAGTCCCGAGGGAGGGGCCACCGGGGAGCTGTTTTTT
CASSPEGGATGELFF
>TRBJ2-7|-|TRBV7-8|-
TGTGCCAGCAGCCCCGGCCGGGTATCCTACGAGCAGTACTTC
CASSPGRVSYEQYF
>TRBJ2-7|many|TRBV7-8|-
TGTGCCAGCAGCTTAAATAGGATATCTCTCGGGGAGCAGTACTTC
CASSLNRISLGEQYF
>TRBJ2-5|many|TRBV7-9|-
TGTGCCAGCAGCTCGGACTGGGAAGAGACCCAGTACTTC
CASSSDWEETQYF
>TRBJ2-7|-|TRBV20-1|TRBD1
TGCAGTGTTTCCGGGACAGGCAACGAGCAGTACTTC
CSVSGTGNEQYF
>TRBJ2-7|many|TRBV28|-
TGTGCCAGCAGTTTGGGGCTAGCCCCGAAGAGCTCCTACGAGCAGTACTTC
CASSLGLAPKSSYEQYF
>TRBJ2-5|many|TRBV11-3|TRBD2
TGTGCCAGCCATTCGGACGCTAGCGGGAGGGGAGAGACCCAGTACTTC
CASHSDASGRGETQYF